A selection of T cell receptor beta chains follows, all from one sample in a study of regulatory T cells in long-lasting Graves disease. MiXCR was run by TCRdb on the multiplex PCR reads, yielding one entry per CDR3 protein. The sample shows some 330,000 distinct CDR3 sequences, 12% of them seen only once. This sample was shared with a second study, whose subject was T cells in Graves' hyperthyroidism and ophthalmopathy.

The sequences come from peripheral blood mononuclear cells (PBMCs), collected at new diagnosis, from a patient treated with antithyroid drugs. The receptors come from a woman between 18 and 29 years old with Graves disease. CDR3s include the opening cysteine and the closing phenylalanine or tryptophan. The D gene is left open where the match is weak. Expanded clones are given a class, and other clones once, few, many or no size at all.

CDR3 DNA | CDR3 protein | clone size | D gene | J gene | V gene
TGTGCCAGCAGCTATCCCTCGACCGGGACAGTCAAAGAGACCCAGTACTTC | CASSYPSTGTVKETQYF | many | TRBD1 | TRBJ2-5 | TRBV6-1
TGCAGTGCTAGAGCCCCCGGGGGAACCGCCGAGCAGTACTTC | CSARAPGGTAEQYF | many | NA | TRBJ2-7 | TRBV20-1
TGCGCCAGCAGCTTCGACGATAGCGGAGCCTACGAGCAGTACTTC | CASSFDDSGAYEQYF | many | NA | TRBJ2-7 | TRBV5-1
TGTGCCAGCAGCGCGGGACAGGGGGACGAGCAGTACTTC | CASSAGQGDEQYF | many | TRBD1 | TRBJ2-7 | TRBV9
TGTGCCAGCAGCCCGGGACAGATTATACCAACTAATGAAAAACTGTTTTTT | CASSPGQIIPTNEKLFF | NA | TRBD1 | TRBJ1-4 | TRBV6-1
TGCAGTGCCGACCCCTTCAGGGAGGCCCCAGAGACCCAGTACTTC | CSADPFREAPETQYF | many | NA | TRBJ2-5 | TRBV20-1
TGTGCCAGCACGCCGAGACAGCCTTACAATGAGCAGTTCTTC | CASTPRQPYNEQFF | many | NA | TRBJ2-1 | TRBV2
TGCAGTGCTAGAGATTCAACAGGGGTGGTATCCAATGAGCAGTTCTTC | CSARDSTGVVSNEQFF | many | TRBD1 | TRBJ2-1 | TRBV20-1
TGCGCCAGCCGAGCCCCCAACTCCTACAATGAGCAGTTCTTC | CASRAPNSYNEQFF | NA | NA | TRBJ2-1 | TRBV5-1
TGCAGATGGGACCACCCGTACGAGCAGTACTTC | CRWDHPYEQYF | many | NA | TRBJ2-7 | TRBV20-1
TGTGCCAGCCGAGGATCGAGGTGGTACGAGCAGTACTTC | CASRGSRWYEQYF | many | NA | TRBJ2-7 | TRBV27
TGCGCCAGCAGCTTGTATTCGGGGACAAGCTACAATGAGCAGTTCTTC | CASSLYSGTSYNEQFF | many | NA | TRBJ2-1 | TRBV5-1
TGTGCCAGCAGCTTAGGACAGGGAGGCTCCTACAATGAGCAGTTCTTC | CASSLGQGGSYNEQFF | many | NA | TRBJ2-1 | TRBV7-9
TGTGCCAGCAGACCGAGGGGGGTAACTGAAGCTTTCTTT | CASRPRGVTEAFF | many | NA | TRBJ1-1 | TRBV7-9
TGTGCCAGCAGTATCCAGGTAGTCAGGTCCAATGAGCAGTTCTTC | CASSIQVVRSNEQFF | many | NA | TRBJ2-1 | TRBV12-3/TRBV12-4
TGTGCCAGCAGCTTGTGGGGGAGGCGGACGGGCCGGTCACCCCTCCACTTT | CASSLWGRRTGRSPLHF | many | NA | TRBJ1-6 | TRBV5-8
TGTGCCAGCAGCGGAGGGTGGACTGAAGCTTTCTTT | CASSGGWTEAFF | many | NA | TRBJ1-1 | TRBV7-2
TGTGCCAGCAGTTTGGTAGCGCGTCATGTCAATGAGCAGTTCTTC | CASSLVARHVNEQFF | many | NA | TRBJ2-1 | TRBV13
TGTGCCAGCAGCGACGGACCTGAAGCTTTCTTT | CASSDGPEAFF | many | NA | TRBJ1-1 | TRBV7-9
TGTGCCAGCACGTCTAGCGGCTCCTACGAGCAGTACTTC | CASTSSGSYEQYF | many | TRBD2 | TRBJ2-7 | TRBV7-2
TGTGCCAGCAGCTCCCCTGTGAAAACCTACGAGCAGTACTTC | CASSSPVKTYEQYF | many | NA | TRBJ2-7 | TRBV3-1
TGTGCCAGTAGGCGCTATAACGAATCACAAAAACTGTTTTTT | CASRRYNESQKLFF | many | NA | TRBJ1-4 | TRBV19
TGCAGTGCTAGAGCCCCTTGGTTGGGGACCCAGTACTTC | CSARAPWLGTQYF | few | NA | TRBJ2-5 | TRBV20-1
TGTGCCAGCAGCTCCAAGAGACTGGGGTCCAATGAGCAGTTCTTC | CASSSKRLGSNEQFF | many | NA | TRBJ2-1 | TRBV7-2
TGTGCCAGCAGTCCCCCCACCGCCGAGCAGTACTTC | CASSPPTAEQYF | many | NA | TRBJ2-7 | TRBV27
TGTGCCGCCCTAGGCGCGAACACCGGGGAGCTGTTTTTT | CAALGANTGELFF | NA | NA | TRBJ2-2 | TRBV6-2/TRBV6-3
TGTGCCAGCAGCTTATCGGTTCACAGTGCCGATAGCAATCAGCCCCAGCATTTT | CASSLSVHSADSNQPQHF | many | NA | TRBJ1-5 | TRBV7-2
TGCGCCAGCAGCCGTGGGGGTAACAATGAGCAGTTCTTC | CASSRGGNNEQFF | NA | NA | TRBJ2-1 | TRBV4-1
TGTGCCAGCAGTGCCGTCCGGACAGGGGGCATCTTCACCGGGGAGCTGTTTTTT | CASSAVRTGGIFTGELFF | many | TRBD1 | TRBJ2-2 | TRBV12-3/TRBV12-4
TGTGCCAGCAGCTTAGTGAATACCGGGACTAGCGGGAGTCGGGAGACCCAGTACTTC | CASSLVNTGTSGSRETQYF | many | TRBD2 | TRBJ2-5 | TRBV11-2
TGTGCCAGCAGCTTCGGGACACAAGTTTATCAGCCCCAGCATTTT | CASSFGTQVYQPQHF | many | NA | TRBJ1-5 | TRBV11-2
TGTGCCAGCAACAGAGACACCCGTCTTTCAGCCCAGCATTTT | CASNRDTRLSAQHF | many | NA | TRBJ1-5 | TRBV6-1
TGTGCCAGCAGCGTAGGTGCAGGGTCTTTGTACTACGAGCAGTACTTC | CASSVGAGSLYYEQYF | many | NA | TRBJ2-7 | TRBV9
TGTGCCAGCAGCTTAACTCTCGGACTAGCTTACGGGGAGCTGTTTTTT | CASSLTLGLAYGELFF | many | TRBD2 | TRBJ2-2 | TRBV13
TGTGCCAGCAGCTTAGCCCTGGGGGGGTCCTACGAGCAGTACTTC | CASSLALGGSYEQYF | few | TRBD2 | TRBJ2-7 | TRBV7-2
TGTGCCAGTAGGCGCGGCTACGGGGAGCTGTTTTTT | CASRRGYGELFF | many | NA | TRBJ2-2 | TRBV19
TGTGCCAGCAGCCCTCCGGGGGGCATATTTAGCACAGATACGCAGTATTTT | CASSPPGGIFSTDTQYF | many | NA | TRBJ2-3 | TRBV3-1
TGTGCCAGCAGTTCTGGCATAGCCGGCTACGAGCAGTACTTC | CASSSGIAGYEQYF | NA | NA | TRBJ2-7 | TRBV6-5
TGTGCCAGCAGGGTCCTCGGGACTAGCGGCTACGAGCAGTACTTC | CASRVLGTSGYEQYF | many | TRBD2 | TRBJ2-7 | TRBV25-1
TGTGCCAGCAGCCAAAGCGGGGCCACAGATACGCAGTATTTT | CASSQSGATDTQYF | NA | TRBD2 | TRBJ2-3 | TRBV4-2
TGCAGTGCTAGAGATGTAGGACAGGGGGGCAATAGCAATCAGCCCCAGCATTTT | CSARDVGQGGNSNQPQHF | few | TRBD1 | TRBJ1-5 | TRBV20-1
TGTGCCACCAGTGATTCTAGCGGGAGACGCACAGATACGCAGTATTTT | CATSDSSGRRTDTQYF | NA | TRBD2 | TRBJ2-3 | TRBV24-1
TGTGCCAGCAGTTGGGGGGGGCGGAACTTAAAGGAGCAGTACTTC | CASSWGGRNLKEQYF | many | NA | TRBJ2-7 | TRBV27
TGTGCCAGCAGCCCCATAGGCTACTATGGCTACACCTTC | CASSPIGYYGYTF | many | NA | TRBJ1-2 | TRBV27
TGTGCCAGCCGCCATCGGGACACCTATAATTCCGGGTATGGCTACACCTTC | CASRHRDTYNSGYGYTF | many | NA | TRBJ1-2 | TRBV7-8
TGTGCCAGCAGCGCGGGGGGACTAGCGATCACAGATACGCAGTATTTT | CASSAGGLAITDTQYF | NA | TRBD2 | TRBJ2-3 | TRBV9
TGTGCCAGCTCACCACCGGGACAGCTCCTCACAGATACGCAGTATTTT | CASSPPGQLLTDTQYF | few | TRBD1 | TRBJ2-3 | TRBV18
TGTGCCAGCAGCTCAACTCCGGCTAACCTGTACAATGAGCAGTTCTTC | CASSSTPANLYNEQFF | NA | NA | TRBJ2-1 | TRBV11-2
TGTGCCAGCTCACCAGGGACCGCGTCCGAGCAGTACTTC | CASSPGTASEQYF | many | NA | TRBJ2-7 | TRBV18
TGCAGTGCTAGGGGACTAGCGAGCACCGGGGAGCTGTTTTTT | CSARGLASTGELFF | many | TRBD2 | TRBJ2-2 | TRBV20-1
TGTGCCAGCAGCTCTACCCTGAACACTGAAGCTTTCTTT | CASSSTLNTEAFF | many | NA | TRBJ1-1 | TRBV28
TGTGCCAGCGCCCCAGAGGGGGGTTGGGGTGTTGAAGCTTTCTTT | CASAPEGGWGVEAFF | many | NA | TRBJ1-1 | TRBV7-3
TGCGCCAGCAGCTTGGCCGCGACAGTCATTTACGAGCAGTACTTC | CASSLAATVIYEQYF | NA | NA | TRBJ2-7 | TRBV5-1
TGTGCCAGCAGCTTACAGGGTAGGAGCAATCAGCCCCAGCATTTT | CASSLQGRSNQPQHF | many | NA | TRBJ1-5 | TRBV27
TGTGCCAGCAGCCAACTCCCCCGACAGTATAGCAATCAGCCCCAGCATTTT | CASSQLPRQYSNQPQHF | many | NA | TRBJ1-5 | TRBV7-2